This entry lists 6 T cell receptor beta chains sequenced from one sample in a study of low-dose radiotherapy and immunotherapy resistance in tumors. First-strand cDNA used TRAV- and TRBV-specific primers, covering alpha and beta chains. TCRs were put through 20 to 25 PCR cycles of amplification with Phusion. A constant-region primer and the V-primer adapter served as the primer pair. TCRdb reanalysed the reads using MiXCR and keeps one entry per CDR3 protein. The sample has about 60,000 distinct CDR3 sequences, about a quarter seen once. Time point in this sample: after trial treatment. Treatment in this sample: LDRT plus nivolumab, ipilimumab, low-dose cyclophosphamide and aspirin (RACIN trial). The sequencing used PBMCs, collected after low-dose radiotherapy plus immunotherapy. These receptors originate from a male donor with prostate cancer.

This clonotype was picked up many times. This chain connects TRBV30 to TRBJ2-1, with 11 bases aligning to TRBD2. The germline V gene has CDR1 GTSNPN and CDR2 SVGIG (reference sequence). The CDR3 has 14 amino acids. DNA of the CDR3: TGTTCCTTCCTTCTTAGCGGGAGGGTTGATGAGCAGTTCTTC. Amino acid sequence: CSFLLSGRVDEQFF.

As regards this clonotype: A far larger clone is only one base removed, so a read error is likely. CDR3: CASSVAWGLDEQYF. The CDR3 coding sequence is TGTGCCAGCAGCGTAGCTTGGGGGCTGGATGAGCAGTACTTC. The V and J genes are TRBV9 and TRBJ2-7, with D perhaps matching TRBD1 (6 bases). CDR3 length: 14 amino acids. Trimming removed 0 bases from V and 7 bases from J, with 14 bases in between. Germline CDR1 is SGDLS and CDR2 is YYNGEE.

This clonotype was recorded at least ten times. The chain links TRBV6-2 or TRBV6-3 to TRBJ1-1; tentative D call: TRBD1 (6 bases). V was pared by 6 bases and J by 4 bases, with 18 bases between. There are 15 residues in the CDR3. The germline CDR1 and CDR2 sequences are MNHEY and SVGEGT. The CDR3 sequence: CASRPLGAGSTEAFF. The CDR3 coding sequence is TGTGCCAGCAGACCTCTGGGGGCGGGGAGCACTGAAGCTTTCTTT.

This clonotype was observed many times. The chain couples TRBV6-2 or TRBV6-3 to TRBJ1-3, with D hard to call. The CDR3 covers 16 residues. Trimming took off 5 bases at V and 0 bases at J, with 14 bases between the two ends. CDR1 MNHEY and CDR2 SVGEGT come from the germline V gene. CDR3 amino acids: CASSEHARGSGNTIYF. The CDR3 DNA sequence: TGTGCCAGCAGTGAACACGCGCGGGGCTCTGGAAACACCATATATTTT.

This clonotype was observed at least ten times. CDR3 nucleotides: TGCAGCGTTGAGACGTGGCGGGGCAACTACGAGCAGTACTTC. Protein product: CSVETWRGNYEQYF. The chain uses TRBV29-1 and TRBJ2-7, with D perhaps matching TRBD2 (6 bases). Germline CDR1 reads SQVTM; CDR2 reads ANQGSEA. The CDR3 is made up of 14 amino acids. Trimming left V 3 bases short and J 3 bases short, with 15 bases between.

This clonotype was detected only once. A far larger clone differs by one base, so this is likely a read error. V is TRBV29-1 and J is TRBJ2-5; 10 bases map to TRBD2. Germline V gives CDR1 SQVTM, CDR2 ANQGSEA. Trimming at V came to 6 bases and at J to 11 bases, leaving 18 bases not matched to a gene. This CDR3 has 15 amino acids. CDR3 coding DNA: TGCAGCGTGCCCCGGGGTAGCGGGAGGTACAATGAGCAGTACTTC. It is translated as CSVPRGSGRYNEQYF.